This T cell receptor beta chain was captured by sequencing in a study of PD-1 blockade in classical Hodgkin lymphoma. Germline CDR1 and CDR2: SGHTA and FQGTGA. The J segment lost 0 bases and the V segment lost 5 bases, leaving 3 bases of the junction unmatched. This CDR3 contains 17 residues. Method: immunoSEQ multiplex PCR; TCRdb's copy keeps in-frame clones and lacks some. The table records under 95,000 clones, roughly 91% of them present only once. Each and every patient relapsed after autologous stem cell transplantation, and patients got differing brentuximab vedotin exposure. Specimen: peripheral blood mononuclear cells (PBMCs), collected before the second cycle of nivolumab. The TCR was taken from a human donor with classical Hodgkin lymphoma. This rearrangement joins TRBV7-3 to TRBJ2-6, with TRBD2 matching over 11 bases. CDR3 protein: CASSEGLADSGANVLTF. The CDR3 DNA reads TGTGCCAGCAGCGAGGGACTAGCGGACTCTGGGGCCAACGTCCTGACTTTC.